The clone carrying this T cell receptor (beta chain) was observed a handful of times. Its antigen is as yet unknown. This entry is derived from a study of post-analysis software for immune sequencing data. Study at large: In terms of disease course, relapsing-remitting, secondary progressive and progressive-relapsing multiple sclerosis were included. Study observations and caveats: F measure grouped same-batch samples tightly together. The study found TRBV5-6, TRBV5-1 and TRBV20-1 among 4 or 5 TRBV segments more frequent in patients than controls. Multiple sclerosis was associated with a significant reduction in normalized Chao1 diversity relative to controls.

Prepared TCR beta cDNA libraries contained unique molecular identifiers. MiXCR was run by TCRdb on the PCR reads, yielding one entry per CDR3 protein. The table records 800,000 to 950,000 distinct CDR3 sequences, about 50% of them present only once. V gave up 4 bases and J gave up 2 bases, with 8 bases separating them. Germline CDR1 reads SQVTM; CDR2 reads ANQGSEA. The CDR3 runs to 12 residues. The source is a girl aged 10-17 years with multiple sclerosis. The chain couples TRBV29-1 to TRBJ2-5; D is unclear. Sequenced sample: blood. CDR3 coding DNA: TGCAGCGTTGGGCGGATTCAAGAGACCCAGTACTTC. It yields the protein CSVGRIQETQYF.